Following are 2 T cell receptor beta chains from one sample sequenced in a study of blood T cell repertoires in COVID-19. Repertoires were generated with immunoSEQ multiplex PCR, while TCRdb's copy carries only in-frame clones and drops some. This sample has about 140,000 clones, with 86% found just once. The sequencing input was peripheral blood. The receptor set was obtained from a woman in her fifties or sixties with acute or convalescent COVID-19.

The chain combines TRBV24-1 with TRBJ1-5, with D maybe TRBD1 (5 bases). The V end was cut by 10 bases, the J end by 4 bases, with 10 bases between. This CDR3 region has 12 residues. The V gene's germline CDR1 is KGHDR and CDR2 SFDVKD. In DNA, the CDR3 is TGTGCCACGGACAAGCTAAATCAGCCCCAGCATTTT. Translating gives CATDKLNQPQHF.

The chain joins TRBV7-9 to TRBJ2-2, with 7 bases that match TRBD1. CDR1 is SEHNR and CDR2 is FQNEAQ in the germline V gene (reference sequence). This CDR3 region has 16 residues. V shed 8 bases and J 3 bases; nucleotides not matched to a gene: 12. The CDR3 sequence: CASPEGGPLDTGELFF. CDR3 in DNA: TGTGCCAGCCCCGAAGGGGGCCCCCTTGACACCGGGGAGCTGTTTTTT.